This record looks at one T cell receptor (beta chain) sequence and its context. Sequencing used immunoSEQ multiplex PCR; TCRdb keeps in-frame clones, though not all of them. The sample contains some 200,000 clones, 83% of which appear only once. This specimen comes from a study of blood T cell repertoires in COVID-19. The CDR3 has 14 residues. Looked up from germline, CDR1 is SGHNT and CDR2 is YYREEE (reference sequence). With 8 bases clipped from V and 6 bases from J, the junction kept 11 bases outside the gene matches. The sequenced sample was peripheral blood. The clonotype originates from a young woman with COVID-19, enrolled during active disease. The chain joins TRBV5-4 to TRBJ2-3; 8 bases line up with TRBD1. CDR3 region: CASSDRAGGDTQYF. DNA for the CDR3: TGTGCCAGTTCGGACAGGGCAGGCGGGGATACGCAGTATTTT. Variable domain in full (rest from reference TRBV5-4 and TRBJ2-3): ETGVTQSPTHLIKTRGQQVTLRCSSQSGHNTVSWYQQALGQGPQFIFQYYREEENGRGNFPPRFSGLQFPNYSSELNVNALELDDSALYLCASSDRAGGDTQYFGPGTRLTVL.